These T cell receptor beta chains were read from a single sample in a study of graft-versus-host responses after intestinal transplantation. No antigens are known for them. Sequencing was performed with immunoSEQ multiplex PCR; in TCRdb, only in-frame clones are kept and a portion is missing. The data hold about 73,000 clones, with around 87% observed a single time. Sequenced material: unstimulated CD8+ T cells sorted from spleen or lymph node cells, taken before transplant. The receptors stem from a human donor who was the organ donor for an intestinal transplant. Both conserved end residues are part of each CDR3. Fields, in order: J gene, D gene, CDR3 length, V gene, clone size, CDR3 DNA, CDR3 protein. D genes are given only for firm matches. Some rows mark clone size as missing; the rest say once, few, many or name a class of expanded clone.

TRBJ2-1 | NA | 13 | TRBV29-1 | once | TGCAGCGTACCGGGACGGGGGAGGAATGAGCAGTTCTTC | CSVPGRGRNEQFF
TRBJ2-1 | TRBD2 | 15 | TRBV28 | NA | TGTGCCAGCAGAACTAGGACTAGCGGGGCAGTTGAGCAGTTCTTC | CASRTRTSGAVEQFF
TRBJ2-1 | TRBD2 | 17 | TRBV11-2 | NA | TGTGCCAGCAGCTTTCCCCTTCTAGCGGGGAACTACAATGAGCAGTTCTTC | CASSFPLLAGNYNEQFF
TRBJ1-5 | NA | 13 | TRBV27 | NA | TGTGCCAGCAGGCGGGGCCCGAATCAGCCCCAGCATTTT | CASRRGPNQPQHF
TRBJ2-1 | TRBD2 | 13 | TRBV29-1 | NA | TGCAGCGTTGAGGGACTAGCCGTCTATGAGCAGTTCTTC | CSVEGLAVYEQFF
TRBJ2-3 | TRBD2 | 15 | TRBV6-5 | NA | TGTGCCAGCCGCGAGAGCGGGGGACTCACAGATACGCAGTATTTT | CASRESGGLTDTQYF
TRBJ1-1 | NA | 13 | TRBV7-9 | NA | TGTGCCAGCAGCTTAGGGGCAGGGGACGCAGCTTTCTTT | CASSLGAGDAAFF
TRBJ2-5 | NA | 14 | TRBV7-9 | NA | TGTGCCAGCAGCTTCGGACAGTTACAAGAGACCCAGTACTTC | CASSFGQLQETQYF
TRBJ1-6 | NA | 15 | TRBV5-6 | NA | TGTGCCAGCAGCTTGGTCGGTTCCTATAATTCACCCCTCCACTTT | CASSLVGSYNSPLHF
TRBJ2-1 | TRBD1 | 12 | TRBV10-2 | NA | TGCGCCAGCACCCTTGACAGGGTTCCGCAGTTCTTC | CASTLDRVPQFF
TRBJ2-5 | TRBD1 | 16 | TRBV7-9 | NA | TGTGCCAGCAGCTCCTTTTTGACAGGGGAACAAGAGACCCAGTACTTC | CASSSFLTGEQETQYF
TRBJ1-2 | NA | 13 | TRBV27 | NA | TGTGCCAGCAGTTTATCGCGGGCAGTGCCTTTCACCTTC | CASSLSRAVPFTF